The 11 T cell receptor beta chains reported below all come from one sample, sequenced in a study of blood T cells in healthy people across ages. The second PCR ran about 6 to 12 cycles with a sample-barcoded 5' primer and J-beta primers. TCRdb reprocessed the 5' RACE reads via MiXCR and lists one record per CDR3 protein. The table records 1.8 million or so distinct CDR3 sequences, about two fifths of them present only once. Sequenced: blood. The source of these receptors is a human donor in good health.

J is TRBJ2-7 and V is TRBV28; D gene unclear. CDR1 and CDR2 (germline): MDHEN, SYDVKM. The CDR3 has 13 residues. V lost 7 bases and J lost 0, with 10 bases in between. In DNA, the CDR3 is TGTGCCAGCATAAGGGCTTCCTCCTACGAGCAGTACTTC. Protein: CASIRASSYEQYF.

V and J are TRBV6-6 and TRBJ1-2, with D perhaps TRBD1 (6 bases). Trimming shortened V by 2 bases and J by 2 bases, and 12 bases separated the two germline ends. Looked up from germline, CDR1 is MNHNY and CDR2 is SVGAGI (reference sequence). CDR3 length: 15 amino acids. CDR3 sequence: CASSYGTSLNYGYTF. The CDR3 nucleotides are TGTGCCAGCAGTTACGGGACAAGCCTCAACTATGGCTACACCTTC.

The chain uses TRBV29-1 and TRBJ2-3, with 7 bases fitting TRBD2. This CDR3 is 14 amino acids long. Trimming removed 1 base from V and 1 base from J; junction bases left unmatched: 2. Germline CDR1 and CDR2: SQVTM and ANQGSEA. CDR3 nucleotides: TGCAGCGTTGAAGGCGGGGGACGCACAGATACGCAGTATTTT. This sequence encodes CSVEGGGRTDTQYF.

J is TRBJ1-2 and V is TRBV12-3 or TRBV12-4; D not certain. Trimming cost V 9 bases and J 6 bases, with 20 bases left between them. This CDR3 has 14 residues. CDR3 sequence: CASWSSGVANGYTF. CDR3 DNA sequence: TGTGCCAGTTGGTCCTCTGGGGTAGCGAATGGCTACACCTTC.

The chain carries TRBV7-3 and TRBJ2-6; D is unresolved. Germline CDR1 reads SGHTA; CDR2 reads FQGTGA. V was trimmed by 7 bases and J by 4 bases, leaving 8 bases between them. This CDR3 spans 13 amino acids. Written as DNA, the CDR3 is TGTGCCAGCAAACTGGCGGGGGCCAACGTCCTGACTTTC. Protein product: CASKLAGANVLTF.

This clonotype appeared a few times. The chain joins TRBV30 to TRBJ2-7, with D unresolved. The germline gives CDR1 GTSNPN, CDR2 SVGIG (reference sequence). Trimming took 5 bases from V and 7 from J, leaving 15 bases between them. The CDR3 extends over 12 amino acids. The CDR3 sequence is CAWGVIRWEQYF. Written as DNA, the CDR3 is TGTGCCTGGGGGGTGATTCGGTGGGAGCAGTACTTC.

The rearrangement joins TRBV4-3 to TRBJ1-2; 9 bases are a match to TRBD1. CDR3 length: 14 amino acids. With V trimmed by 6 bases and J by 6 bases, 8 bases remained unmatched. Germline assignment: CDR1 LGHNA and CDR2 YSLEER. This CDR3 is CASRHTGGNNGYTF. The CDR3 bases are TGCGCCAGCAGACATACAGGGGGCAACAATGGCTACACCTTC.

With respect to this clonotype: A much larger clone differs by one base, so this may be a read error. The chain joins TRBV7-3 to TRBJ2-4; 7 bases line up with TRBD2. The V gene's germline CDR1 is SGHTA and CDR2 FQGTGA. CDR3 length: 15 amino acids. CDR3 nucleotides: TGTGCCCGCAGCTTCGTGGGGGGGGCCAAAAACATTCAGTACTTC. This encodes CARSFVGGAKNIQYF.

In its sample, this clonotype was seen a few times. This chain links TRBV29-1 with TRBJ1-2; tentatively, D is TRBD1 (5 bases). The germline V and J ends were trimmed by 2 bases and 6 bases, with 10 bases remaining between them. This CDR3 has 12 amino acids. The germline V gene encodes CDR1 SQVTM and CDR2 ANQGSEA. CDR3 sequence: CSVEPTGDGYTF. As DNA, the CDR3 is TGCAGCGTTGAACCCACGGGGGATGGCTACACCTTC.

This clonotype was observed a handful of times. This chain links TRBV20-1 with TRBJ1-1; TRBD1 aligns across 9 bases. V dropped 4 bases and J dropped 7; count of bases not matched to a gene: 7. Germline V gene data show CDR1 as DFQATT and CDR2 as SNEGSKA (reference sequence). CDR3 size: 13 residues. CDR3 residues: CSANGDRDVEAFF. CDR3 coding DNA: TGCAGTGCTAACGGGGACAGGGACGTTGAAGCTTTCTTT.

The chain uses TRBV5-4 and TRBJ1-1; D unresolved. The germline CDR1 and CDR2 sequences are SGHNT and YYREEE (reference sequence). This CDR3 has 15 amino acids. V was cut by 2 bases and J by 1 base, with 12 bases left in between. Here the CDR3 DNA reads TGTGCCAGCAGCTTAGATAGGGCATGGAACACTGAAGCTTTCTTT. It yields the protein CASSLDRAWNTEAFF.